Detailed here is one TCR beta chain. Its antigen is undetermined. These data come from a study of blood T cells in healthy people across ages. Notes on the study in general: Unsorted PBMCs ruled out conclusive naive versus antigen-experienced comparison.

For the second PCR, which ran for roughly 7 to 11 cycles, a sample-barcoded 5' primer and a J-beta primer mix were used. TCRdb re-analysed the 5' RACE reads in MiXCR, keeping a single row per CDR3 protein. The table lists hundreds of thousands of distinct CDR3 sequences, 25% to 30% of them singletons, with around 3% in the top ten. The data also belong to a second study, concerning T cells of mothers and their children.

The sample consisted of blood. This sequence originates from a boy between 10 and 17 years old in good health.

CDR3 sequence: CASSSWDGAYEQYF. The DNA of the CDR3 is TGTGCCAGCAGCTCTTGGGACGGAGCCTACGAGCAGTACTTC. The gene calls are TRBV7-9 and TRBJ2-7; D may be TRBD1 or TRBD2 (5 bases each). The CDR3 has 14 amino acids. Germline lookup yields CDR1 SEHNR and CDR2 FQNEAQ (reference sequence). V was shortened by 4 bases and J by 2 bases, with 12 bases between the two germline ends. Full variable domain (outside the CDR3, taken from reference TRBV7-9 and TRBJ2-7): DTGVSQNPRHKITKRGQNVTFRCDPISEHNRLYWYRQTLGQGPEFLTYFQNEAQLEKSRLLSDRFSAERPKGSFSTLEIQRTEQGDSAMYLCASSSWDGAYEQYFGPGTRLTVT.